This is a list of T cell receptor beta chains from one sample in a study of cytomegalovirus exposure and HLA in healthy donors. Produced via immunoSEQ multiplex PCR; TCRdb's table is partial and in-frame only. The repertoire has roughly 200,000 clones, 65% to 85% of them found once; the top ten carry less than 3.5%. Material for sequencing was PBMCs. The origin of the receptors is a female donor in good health and CMV-seronegative. CDR3s include the opening cysteine and the closing phenylalanine or tryptophan. The order of the fields is V gene, D gene, clone size, J gene, CDR3 protein, CDR3 DNA. D genes are given only for firm matches. Clone size is stated in some rows and not others, as once, few, many or a class when expanded.

v_gene: TRBV19; d_gene: TRBD1; abundance: once; j_gene: TRBJ1-5; CDR3aa: CASGDSYSNQPQHF; CDR3nt: TGTGCCAGCGGGGACAGTTATAGCAATCAGCCCCAGCATTTT
v_gene: TRBV7-8; d_gene: TRBD2; abundance: .; j_gene: TRBJ2-7; CDR3aa: CASSLVSPSGSTGYEQYF; CDR3nt: TGTGCCAGCAGCTTAGTGTCCCCTAGCGGGAGTACTGGCTACGAGCAGTACTTC
v_gene: TRBV4-1; d_gene: .; abundance: .; j_gene: TRBJ1-4; CDR3aa: CASSQLHGEKLFF; CDR3nt: TGCGCCAGCAGCCAACTTCACGGGGAAAAACTGTTTTTT
v_gene: TRBV27; d_gene: .; abundance: .; j_gene: TRBJ2-3; CDR3aa: CASSSPGGPSTDTQYF; CDR3nt: TGTGCCAGCAGTTCACCCGGTGGGCCTAGCACAGATACGCAGTATTTT
v_gene: TRBV6-1; d_gene: TRBD1; abundance: .; j_gene: TRBJ2-1; CDR3aa: CASSERGTGANNEQFF; CDR3nt: TGTGCCAGCAGTGAGAGGGGGACAGGGGCGAACAATGAGCAGTTCTTC
v_gene: TRBV11-3; d_gene: .; abundance: .; j_gene: TRBJ2-2; CDR3aa: CASSFAVGELFF; CDR3nt: TGTGCCAGCAGCTTTGCGGTCGGGGAGCTGTTTTTT
v_gene: TRBV11-2; d_gene: TRBD1; abundance: .; j_gene: TRBJ1-1; CDR3aa: CASSSPTGGARYTEAFF; CDR3nt: TGTGCCAGCAGCTCCCCGACAGGGGGAGCCAGATACACTGAAGCTTTCTTT
v_gene: TRBV5-1; d_gene: TRBD2; abundance: .; j_gene: TRBJ2-3; CDR3aa: CASSFEGGSNTDTQYF; CDR3nt: TGCGCCAGCAGCTTCGAAGGCGGGAGTAATACAGATACGCAGTATTTT
v_gene: TRBV2; d_gene: TRBD2; abundance: .; j_gene: TRBJ2-1; CDR3aa: CASNGGGALNEQFF; CDR3nt: TGTGCCAGCAATGGCGGGGGGGCCTTGAATGAGCAGTTCTTC
v_gene: TRBV5-6; d_gene: TRBD2; abundance: .; j_gene: TRBJ2-3; CDR3aa: CASSFWGASGRAKSDTQYF; CDR3nt: TGTGCCAGCAGCTTTTGGGGAGCTAGCGGGAGGGCTAAATCAGATACGCAGTATTTT
v_gene: TRBV6-6; d_gene: .; abundance: .; j_gene: TRBJ2-1; CDR3aa: CASSYFPGYNEQFF; CDR3nt: TGTGCCAGCAGTTACTTTCCGGGGTACAATGAGCAGTTCTTC
v_gene: TRBV6-6; d_gene: TRBD2; abundance: .; j_gene: TRBJ2-1; CDR3aa: CASSYPSGRTMNEQFF; CDR3nt: TGTGCCAGCAGTTACCCAAGCGGGAGGACGATGAATGAGCAGTTCTTC
v_gene: TRBV7-8; d_gene: .; abundance: .; j_gene: TRBJ1-6; CDR3aa: CASSWRGFNSPLHF; CDR3nt: TGTGCCAGCAGCTGGCGGGGTTTCAATTCACCCCTCCACTTT
v_gene: TRBV30; d_gene: TRBD1; abundance: once; j_gene: TRBJ1-1; CDR3aa: CAWSIQGQAGEAFF; CDR3nt: TGTGCCTGGAGTATTCAGGGACAGGCCGGTGAAGCTTTCTTT
v_gene: TRBV27; d_gene: .; abundance: .; j_gene: TRBJ1-2; CDR3aa: CASSFPGSYGYTF; CDR3nt: TGTGCCAGCAGTTTCCCGGGTAGCTATGGCTACACCTTC
v_gene: TRBV5-1; d_gene: TRBD1; abundance: .; j_gene: TRBJ2-1; CDR3aa: CASSLDPGGYEQFF; CDR3nt: TGCGCCAGCAGCTTGGATCCAGGGGGCTATGAGCAGTTCTTC
v_gene: TRBV5-6; d_gene: .; abundance: .; j_gene: TRBJ1-1; CDR3aa: CASSFPGRFTEAFF; CDR3nt: TGTGCCAGCAGCTTCCCCGGGAGGTTCACTGAAGCTTTCTTT
v_gene: TRBV29-1; d_gene: TRBD1; abundance: .; j_gene: TRBJ2-3; CDR3aa: CSVVGTEGTDTQYF; CDR3nt: TGCAGCGTTGTCGGGACAGAAGGCACAGATACGCAGTATTTT
v_gene: TRBV5-1; d_gene: .; abundance: .; j_gene: TRBJ1-1; CDR3aa: CASSPDRAGAMNTEAFF; CDR3nt: TGCGCCAGCAGCCCGGACCGGGCGGGGGCTATGAACACTGAAGCTTTCTTT
v_gene: TRBV6-1; d_gene: TRBD1; abundance: .; j_gene: TRBJ2-5; CDR3aa: CASTMTGGETQYF; CDR3nt: TGTGCCAGCACCATGACAGGGGGCGAGACCCAGTACTTC
v_gene: TRBV4-1; d_gene: TRBD1; abundance: .; j_gene: TRBJ2-4; CDR3aa: CASSHAGTGGRDQYF; CDR3nt: TGCGCCAGCAGCCATGCTGGGACAGGGGGACGAGACCAGTACTTC
v_gene: TRBV4-1; d_gene: TRBD1; abundance: .; j_gene: TRBJ1-6; CDR3aa: CASSQERDSSYNSPLHF; CDR3nt: TGCGCCAGCAGCCAAGAAAGGGACAGTTCTTATAATTCACCCCTCCACTTT
v_gene: TRBV11-2; d_gene: .; abundance: few; j_gene: TRBJ2-2; CDR3aa: CASSSTLGVGELFF; CDR3nt: TGTGCCAGCAGCTCGACGTTAGGGGTTGGGGAGCTGTTTTTT
v_gene: TRBV15; d_gene: .; abundance: .; j_gene: TRBJ1-3; CDR3aa: CATSRVSGSVSGNTIYF; CDR3nt: TGTGCCACCAGCAGAGTCTCAGGGTCGGTTTCTGGAAACACCATATATTTT
v_gene: TRBV7-3; d_gene: .; abundance: .; j_gene: TRBJ2-1; CDR3aa: CASSLLAGTYNEQFF; CDR3nt: TGTGCCAGCAGCTTACTGGCGGGGACCTACAATGAGCAGTTCTTC
v_gene: TRBV28; d_gene: TRBD2; abundance: .; j_gene: TRBJ2-2; CDR3aa: CASSSLGLAENTGELFF; CDR3nt: TGTGCCAGCAGTTCGCTTGGACTAGCGGAGAACACCGGGGAGCTGTTTTTT
v_gene: TRBV29-1; d_gene: TRBD2; abundance: .; j_gene: TRBJ2-1; CDR3aa: CSVRTSGSFGEQFF; CDR3nt: TGCAGCGTCCGGACTAGCGGGAGTTTTGGTGAGCAGTTCTTC
v_gene: TRBV27; d_gene: TRBD1; abundance: .; j_gene: TRBJ2-5; CDR3aa: CASRVAGGRETQYF; CDR3nt: TGTGCCAGCAGGGTAGCAGGGGGCAGAGAGACCCAGTACTTC
v_gene: TRBV7-2; d_gene: .; abundance: .; j_gene: TRBJ1-2; CDR3aa: CASRPGRDTNYGYTF; CDR3nt: TGTGCCAGCAGACCGGGACGGGACACTAACTATGGCTACACCTTC
v_gene: TRBV7-7; d_gene: TRBD1; abundance: .; j_gene: TRBJ2-7; CDR3aa: CASRGQGKAHEQYF; CDR3nt: TGTGCTAGCAGAGGACAGGGAAAGGCCCACGAGCAGTACTTC
v_gene: TRBV2; d_gene: TRBD2; abundance: .; j_gene: TRBJ2-5; CDR3aa: CASSGGRVGSGETQYF; CDR3nt: TGTGCCAGCAGTGGGGGGAGGGTCGGTTCCGGGGAGACCCAGTACTTC
v_gene: TRBV6-1; d_gene: .; abundance: .; j_gene: TRBJ2-7; CDR3aa: CASSVLQSYEQYF; CDR3nt: TGTGCCAGCAGTGTTTTACAATCCTACGAGCAGTACTTC
v_gene: TRBV6-4; d_gene: TRBD1; abundance: .; j_gene: TRBJ1-1; CDR3aa: CASRDRGRPPEAFF; CDR3nt: TGTGCCAGCAGGGACAGGGGCCGACCGCCTGAAGCTTTCTTT
v_gene: TRBV28; d_gene: .; abundance: once; j_gene: TRBJ2-3; CDR3aa: CASSQRYDPQYF; CDR3nt: TGTGCCAGCAGCCAGCGATATGATCCGCAGTATTTT
v_gene: TRBV29-1; d_gene: .; abundance: .; j_gene: TRBJ2-2; CDR3aa: CSVEYGLGELFF; CDR3nt: TGCAGCGTTGAGTACGGGTTAGGGGAGCTGTTTTTT
v_gene: TRBV5-6; d_gene: TRBD1; abundance: .; j_gene: TRBJ1-5; CDR3aa: CASGFTGGSQPQHF; CDR3nt: TGTGCCAGCGGCTTTACAGGGGGCAGTCAGCCCCAGCATTTT
v_gene: TRBV25-1; d_gene: .; abundance: once; j_gene: TRBJ1-3; CDR3aa: CASMDSRSSGNTIYF; CDR3nt: TGTGCCAGCATGGACTCCCGCTCCTCTGGAAACACCATATATTTT
v_gene: TRBV6-6; d_gene: .; abundance: .; j_gene: TRBJ2-7; CDR3aa: CASSYLRASSYEQYF; CDR3nt: TGTGCCAGCAGTTACCTGCGGGCTAGCTCCTACGAGCAGTACTTC
v_gene: TRBV18; d_gene: TRBD1; abundance: .; j_gene: TRBJ1-2; CDR3aa: CASSPGTGIEDGYTF; CDR3nt: TGTGCCAGCTCACCAGGGACAGGGATTGAGGATGGCTACACCTTC
v_gene: TRBV28; d_gene: .; abundance: .; j_gene: TRBJ2-1; CDR3aa: CASSRDSPSSYNEQFF; CDR3nt: TGTGCCAGCAGCCGAGACAGCCCGAGCTCCTACAATGAGCAGTTCTTC
v_gene: TRBV18; d_gene: .; abundance: once; j_gene: TRBJ2-1; CDR3aa: CASSPSTYNEQFF; CDR3nt: TGTGCCAGCTCACCATCTACCTACAATGAGCAGTTCTTC
v_gene: TRBV7-9; d_gene: TRBD1; abundance: .; j_gene: TRBJ2-3; CDR3aa: CASSLAGTGRDF; CDR3nt: TGTGCCAGCAGCCTAGCCGGGACAGGGAGGGATTTT
v_gene: TRBV30; d_gene: .; abundance: .; j_gene: TRBJ1-4; CDR3aa: CAWSPPIVNEKLFF; CDR3nt: TGTGCCTGGAGCCCCCCCATAGTGAATGAAAAACTGTTTTTT
v_gene: TRBV11-3; d_gene: TRBD2; abundance: .; j_gene: TRBJ2-1; CDR3aa: CASSLGSPGLAGKQFF; CDR3nt: TGTGCCAGCAGCTTAGGTTCACCGGGACTAGCGGGAAAGCAGTTCTTC
v_gene: TRBV5-1; d_gene: .; abundance: .; j_gene: TRBJ2-7; CDR3aa: CASRFLGRASYEQYF; CDR3nt: TGCGCCAGCAGGTTCCTAGGCAGGGCCAGCTACGAGCAGTACTTC
v_gene: TRBV5-4; d_gene: .; abundance: .; j_gene: TRBJ2-7; CDR3aa: CASILAEKPYEQYF; CDR3nt: TGTGCCAGCATCTTAGCGGAGAAACCTTACGAGCAGTACTTC
v_gene: TRBV7-8; d_gene: .; abundance: .; j_gene: TRBJ2-3; CDR3aa: CASSEAVPTDTQYF; CDR3nt: TGTGCCAGCAGCGAAGCGGTACCCACAGATACGCAGTATTTT
v_gene: TRBV9; d_gene: .; abundance: .; j_gene: TRBJ1-1; CDR3aa: CASSVSRNTEAFF; CDR3nt: TGTGCCAGCAGCGTATCGAGAAACACTGAAGCTTTCTTT
v_gene: TRBV5-1; d_gene: .; abundance: .; j_gene: TRBJ2-7; CDR3aa: CASSSRQGTNYEQYF; CDR3nt: TGCGCCAGCAGCTCCCGTCAGGGCACGAACTACGAGCAGTACTTC
v_gene: TRBV19; d_gene: .; abundance: .; j_gene: TRBJ2-5; CDR3aa: CASSLGPLSQETQYF; CDR3nt: TGTGCCAGTAGTTTAGGTCCCTTGTCCCAAGAGACCCAGTACTTC
v_gene: TRBV7-2; d_gene: TRBD2; abundance: .; j_gene: TRBJ2-1; CDR3aa: CASSLPNSGSSYNEQFF; CDR3nt: TGTGCCAGCAGCTTACCCAATAGCGGGAGCTCCTACAATGAGCAGTTCTTC
v_gene: TRBV6-6; d_gene: .; abundance: once; j_gene: TRBJ2-3; CDR3aa: CASSYSRAGADTQYF; CDR3nt: TGTGCCAGCAGTTACTCGAGGGCCGGCGCAGATACGCAGTATTTT
v_gene: TRBV5-4; d_gene: TRBD1; abundance: .; j_gene: TRBJ2-7; CDR3aa: CASSSEGTAYEQYF; CDR3nt: TGTGCCAGCAGCAGCGAGGGGACAGCTTACGAGCAGTACTTC
v_gene: TRBV19; d_gene: TRBD2; abundance: .; j_gene: TRBJ2-7; CDR3aa: CASSIGSSGTTYEQYF; CDR3nt: TGTGCCAGTAGTATAGGCTCTAGCGGGACAACCTACGAGCAGTACTTC
v_gene: TRBV5-4; d_gene: TRBD1; abundance: .; j_gene: TRBJ2-7; CDR3aa: CASSFGQGGYEQYF; CDR3nt: TGTGCCAGCAGCTTCGGACAGGGTGGCTACGAGCAGTACTTC
v_gene: TRBV5-1; d_gene: .; abundance: few; j_gene: TRBJ2-3; CDR3aa: CASSLDLSTDTQYF; CDR3nt: TGCGCCAGCAGCTTGGACCTAAGCACAGATACGCAGTATTTT
v_gene: TRBV7-8; d_gene: TRBD1; abundance: .; j_gene: TRBJ2-1; CDR3aa: CASSTDRGRSHEQFF; CDR3nt: TGTGCCAGCAGCACCGACAGGGGGCGCAGCCATGAGCAGTTCTTC